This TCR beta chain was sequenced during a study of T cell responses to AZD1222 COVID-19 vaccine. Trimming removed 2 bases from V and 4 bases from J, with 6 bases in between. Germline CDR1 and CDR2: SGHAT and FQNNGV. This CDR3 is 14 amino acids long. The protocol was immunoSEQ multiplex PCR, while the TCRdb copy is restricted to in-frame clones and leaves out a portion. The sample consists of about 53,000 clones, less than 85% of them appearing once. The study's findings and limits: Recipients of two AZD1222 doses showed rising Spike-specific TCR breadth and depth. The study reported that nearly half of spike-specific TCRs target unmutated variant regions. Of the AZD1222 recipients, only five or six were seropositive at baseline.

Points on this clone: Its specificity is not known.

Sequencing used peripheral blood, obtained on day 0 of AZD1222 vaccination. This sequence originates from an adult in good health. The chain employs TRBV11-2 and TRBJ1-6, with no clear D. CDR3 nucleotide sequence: TGTGCCAGCAGCTTATCTAGGTATAATTCACCCCTCCACTTT. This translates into CASSLSRYNSPLHF.